This is a list of T cell receptor beta chains from one sample in a study of cytomegalovirus exposure and HLA in healthy donors. Assay: immunoSEQ multiplex PCR; the TCRdb copy retains only in-frame clones and omits some. The repertoire includes some 190,000 clones, 81% of them detected once, and about 1.8% sits in the top ten. Source material: PBMCs. The receptor set was obtained from a man aged 18 to 29 in good health and CMV-seronegative. The CDR3 runs from the conserved cysteine through the conserved F or W. Fields, in order: CDR3 protein, CDR3 DNA, V gene, CDR3 length, clone size, D gene, J gene. The D gene is left open where the match is weak. Only part of the rows carry a size: once, few, many, or a class if the clone is expanded.

CDR3 protein: CASSSFSLDRSYEQYF
CDR3 DNA: TGTGCCAGCTCATCATTTTCCCTGGACAGGTCTTACGAGCAGTACTTC
V gene: TRBV18
CDR3 length: 16
clone size: NA
D gene: TRBD1
J gene: TRBJ2-7

CDR3 protein: CASSLSGYHYGYTF
CDR3 DNA: TGTGCCAGCAGCTTATCGGGATACCACTATGGCTACACCTTC
V gene: TRBV7-9
CDR3 length: 14
clone size: NA
D gene: NA
J gene: TRBJ1-2

CDR3 protein: CASSPTGGGQPQHF
CDR3 DNA: TGTGCCAGTAGTCCTACAGGGGGCGGACAGCCCCAGCATTTT
V gene: TRBV19
CDR3 length: 14
clone size: NA
D gene: TRBD1
J gene: TRBJ1-5

CDR3 protein: CASSFMAATNEKLFF
CDR3 DNA: TGTGCCAGCAGCTTTATGGCAGCAACTAATGAAAAACTGTTTTTT
V gene: TRBV7-2
CDR3 length: 15
clone size: NA
D gene: NA
J gene: TRBJ1-4

CDR3 protein: CASSPRQGNEYTEAFF
CDR3 DNA: TGTGCCAGCAGCCCCCGACAGGGTAATGAGTACACTGAAGCTTTCTTT
V gene: TRBV9
CDR3 length: 16
clone size: once
D gene: TRBD1
J gene: TRBJ1-1

CDR3 protein: CASSLGDRGQTQYF
CDR3 DNA: TGCGCCAGCAGCTTGGGGGACAGGGGCCAGACCCAGTACTTC
V gene: TRBV5-1
CDR3 length: 14
clone size: few
D gene: TRBD1
J gene: TRBJ2-5

CDR3 protein: CASGPAGGVYEQYF
CDR3 DNA: TGTGCCAGCGGCCCGGCGGGGGGAGTTTACGAGCAGTACTTC
V gene: TRBV13
CDR3 length: 14
clone size: NA
D gene: TRBD2
J gene: TRBJ2-7

CDR3 protein: CASSLEGTSGGLDTQYF
CDR3 DNA: TGCGCCAGCAGCTTGGAGGGGACTAGCGGGGGGCTGGATACGCAGTATTTT
V gene: TRBV5-1
CDR3 length: 17
clone size: NA
D gene: TRBD2
J gene: TRBJ2-3

CDR3 protein: CASSLEQPNTEAFF
CDR3 DNA: TGCGCCAGCAGCTTGGAACAGCCTAACACTGAAGCTTTCTTT
V gene: TRBV5-1
CDR3 length: 14
clone size: NA
D gene: NA
J gene: TRBJ1-1

CDR3 protein: CTSVTGQSPNYGYTF
CDR3 DNA: TGTACCTCTGTAACCGGACAATCTCCTAACTATGGCTACACCTTC
V gene: TRBV28
CDR3 length: 15
clone size: NA
D gene: NA
J gene: TRBJ1-2

CDR3 protein: CASSEAPPRDRINQPQHF
CDR3 DNA: TGTGCCAGCAGTGAAGCCCCCCCGAGGGACAGAATCAATCAGCCCCAGCATTTT
V gene: TRBV2
CDR3 length: 18
clone size: NA
D gene: TRBD1
J gene: TRBJ1-5

CDR3 protein: CASSLLRTSGGGGYNEQFF
CDR3 DNA: TGTGCCAGCAGCTTGTTGCGGACTAGCGGGGGAGGGGGGTACAATGAGCAGTTCTTC
V gene: TRBV5-6
CDR3 length: 19
clone size: NA
D gene: TRBD2
J gene: TRBJ2-1

CDR3 protein: CASSLGLAEYNEQFF
CDR3 DNA: TGCGCCAGCAGCTTGGGACTAGCGGAGTACAATGAGCAGTTCTTC
V gene: TRBV5-1
CDR3 length: 15
clone size: NA
D gene: TRBD2
J gene: TRBJ2-1

CDR3 protein: CASSVSGGETQYF
CDR3 DNA: TGTGCCAGCAGCGTATCGGGGGGAGAGACCCAGTACTTC
V gene: TRBV9
CDR3 length: 13
clone size: few
D gene: TRBD2
J gene: TRBJ2-5

CDR3 protein: CASSPRELTNEKLFF
CDR3 DNA: TGTGCCAGCAGTCCCCGGGAACTAACTAATGAAAAACTGTTTTTT
V gene: TRBV2
CDR3 length: 15
clone size: NA
D gene: NA
J gene: TRBJ1-4

CDR3 protein: CASSEALRGVLAGGAYNEQFF
CDR3 DNA: TGTGCCAGCAGTGAAGCGCTTCGGGGGGTATTAGCGGGAGGAGCCTACAATGAGCAGTTCTTC
V gene: TRBV6-1
CDR3 length: 21
clone size: NA
D gene: TRBD2
J gene: TRBJ2-1

CDR3 protein: CATSRPGVGELFF
CDR3 DNA: TGTGCCACCAGCAGACCAGGGGTCGGGGAGCTGTTTTTT
V gene: TRBV15
CDR3 length: 13
clone size: NA
D gene: NA
J gene: TRBJ2-2

CDR3 protein: CASSPGQGGGGYTF
CDR3 DNA: TGTGCCAGCAGCCCGGGACAGGGAGGGGGTGGCTACACCTTC
V gene: TRBV6-5
CDR3 length: 14
clone size: once
D gene: TRBD1
J gene: TRBJ1-2

CDR3 protein: CASSPPMGGAFF
CDR3 DNA: TGTGCCAGCAGCCCACCGATGGGGGGGGCTTTCTTT
V gene: TRBV7-2
CDR3 length: 12
clone size: NA
D gene: NA
J gene: TRBJ1-1

CDR3 protein: CASSPSPAGLNTGELFF
CDR3 DNA: TGTGCTAGCAGCCCCAGTCCCGCGGGACTCAACACCGGGGAGCTGTTTTTT
V gene: TRBV7-7
CDR3 length: 17
clone size: few
D gene: NA
J gene: TRBJ2-2

CDR3 protein: CASTLPGGSGNTIYF
CDR3 DNA: TGTGCCAGCACTCTGCCCGGGGGTTCGGGAAACACCATATATTTT
V gene: TRBV28
CDR3 length: 15
clone size: NA
D gene: NA
J gene: TRBJ1-3

CDR3 protein: CASSAPGTPYNEQFF
CDR3 DNA: TGTGCCAGCAGCGCCCCCGGGACACCTTACAATGAGCAGTTCTTC
V gene: TRBV7-3
CDR3 length: 15
clone size: NA
D gene: NA
J gene: TRBJ2-1

CDR3 protein: CASSLGQGAYNEQFF
CDR3 DNA: TGTGCCAGCAGCCTCGGACAGGGGGCCTACAATGAGCAGTTCTTC
V gene: TRBV7-2
CDR3 length: 15
clone size: NA
D gene: TRBD1
J gene: TRBJ2-1

CDR3 protein: CASSVTGVRGNTIYF
CDR3 DNA: TGTGCCAGCAGTGTGACAGGGGTCCGGGGAAACACCATATATTTT
V gene: TRBV9
CDR3 length: 15
clone size: NA
D gene: TRBD1
J gene: TRBJ1-3

CDR3 protein: CASSQDWSGRGLNGNTIYF
CDR3 DNA: TGCGCCAGCAGCCAAGATTGGTCCGGCAGGGGGCTGAATGGAAACACCATATATTTT
V gene: TRBV4-3
CDR3 length: 19
clone size: NA
D gene: TRBD1
J gene: TRBJ1-3

CDR3 protein: CATKGLAATGELFF
CDR3 DNA: TGTGCCACCAAGGGACTAGCGGCCACCGGGGAGCTGTTTTTT
V gene: TRBV2
CDR3 length: 14
clone size: NA
D gene: TRBD2
J gene: TRBJ2-2

CDR3 protein: CASSLGLAANTGELFF
CDR3 DNA: TGTGCCAGCAGCTTAGGACTAGCGGCAAACACCGGGGAGCTGTTTTTT
V gene: TRBV5-5
CDR3 length: 16
clone size: NA
D gene: TRBD2
J gene: TRBJ2-2

CDR3 protein: CSVEGDRSQETQYF
CDR3 DNA: TGCAGCGTTGAAGGGGACAGGAGCCAAGAGACCCAGTACTTC
V gene: TRBV29-1
CDR3 length: 14
clone size: NA
D gene: TRBD1
J gene: TRBJ2-5

CDR3 protein: CASSYGLQGSGYGYTF
CDR3 DNA: TGTGCCAGCAGTTACGGCCTACAGGGGAGCGGCTATGGCTACACCTTC
V gene: TRBV6-5
CDR3 length: 16
clone size: once
D gene: TRBD1
J gene: TRBJ1-2

CDR3 protein: CASSLTTPSTDTQYF
CDR3 DNA: TGTGCCAGCAGCTTGACGACTCCGAGTACAGATACGCAGTATTTT
V gene: TRBV5-4
CDR3 length: 15
clone size: NA
D gene: NA
J gene: TRBJ2-3

CDR3 protein: CASSHRGGNTEAFF
CDR3 DNA: TGCGCCAGCAGCCACCGGGGGGGGAACACTGAAGCTTTCTTT
V gene: TRBV5-1
CDR3 length: 14
clone size: NA
D gene: NA
J gene: TRBJ1-1

CDR3 protein: CASSYRGGASSYGYTF
CDR3 DNA: TGTGCCAGCAGCTACAGGGGGGGAGCGTCTAGCTATGGCTACACCTTC
V gene: TRBV11-2
CDR3 length: 16
clone size: NA
D gene: TRBD1
J gene: TRBJ1-2

CDR3 protein: CASRGGEDYEQYF
CDR3 DNA: TGTGCCAGCCGGGGGGGGGAAGACTACGAGCAGTACTTC
V gene: TRBV4-2
CDR3 length: 13
clone size: NA
D gene: TRBD2
J gene: TRBJ2-7

CDR3 protein: CASSRAGQSSYEQYF
CDR3 DNA: TGTGCCAGCTCCCGCGCCGGACAGTCCTCCTACGAGCAGTACTTC
V gene: TRBV18
CDR3 length: 15
clone size: few
D gene: NA
J gene: TRBJ2-7

CDR3 protein: CAISGSVQGAVAEAFF
CDR3 DNA: TGTGCCATCAGTGGCAGCGTACAGGGGGCGGTGGCTGAAGCTTTCTTT
V gene: TRBV10-3
CDR3 length: 16
clone size: once
D gene: TRBD1
J gene: TRBJ1-1